The entry below describes one TCR beta chain. Its antigen remains unknown. This record belongs to a study of cytomegalovirus exposure and HLA in healthy donors. General study points: It was about 150 TCR beta chains that were listed as cytomegalovirus-associated.

In the PCR, 60 Vbeta and 13 Jbeta primers were used. Clones were sequenced by immunoSEQ multiplex PCR, and TCRdb holds only the in-frame ones, with some missing. This table has 150,000 to 200,000 clones, 85% appearing once. The sequence derives from a man younger than 35 in good health and CMV-seropositive. The sequenced material came from PBMCs.

This CDR3 is CASSFEGTSNQPQHF. CDR3 sequence (DNA): TGTGCCAGCAGCTTCGAGGGTACGAGCAATCAGCCCCAGCATTTT. The gene calls are TRBV7-2 and TRBJ1-5; D call uncertain. V was trimmed by 3 bases and J by 1 base, leaving 10 bases between them. CDR1 SGHTA and CDR2 FQGNSA come from the germline V gene. The CDR3 has 15 residues.